The T cell receptor beta chain described here comes from a study of T cell responses to AZD1222 COVID-19 vaccine. V was pared by 3 bases and J by 4 bases, with 4 bases between. Germline V gene data show CDR1 as MGHDK and CDR2 as SYGVNS. The CDR3 has 12 amino acids. TCRdb's copy holds only in-frame clones and misses some; the assay was immunoSEQ multiplex PCR. The sample records roughly 66,000 clones, approximately 85% being singletons. The genes are TRBV25-1 and TRBJ1-5; D is uncertain. The receptor's source is an adult in good health. Sequenced material: peripheral blood, taken on day 0 of AZD1222 vaccination. In nucleotides, the CDR3 is TGTGCCAGCAGTGACAGGAATCAGCCCCAGCATTTT. The encoded protein is CASSDRNQPQHF.